The clone carrying this TCR beta chain has ten or more counts. These data originate in a study of tumor-infiltrating lymphocytes in primary liver carcinoma. Unsorted bulk tissue, roughly 20-33 mg of it, served as the source for co-extraction of RNA and DNA. The investigators made TCR beta cDNA from 400 to 550 ng total RNA, using a constant-region primer. Construction of TCR beta libraries relied on three successive nested multiplex PCR rounds employing slightly modified ARM-PCR. TCRdb ran MiXCR on the multiplex PCR reads and lists one entry per CDR3 protein. The data show roughly 78,000 distinct CDR3 sequences, 71% seen once. The receptor's source is a woman aged 60 to 75 with primary liver carcinoma and hepatitis B virus infection. The sample comprised liver tumor tissue from sampling region 4. Subset in this sample: tumor region T4, right-lateral pole.

The CDR3 bases are TGTGCCAGCAGCTTAGGGGCTAGCGGGGGGGGCTCCTACGAGCAGTACTTC. Its protein is CASSLGASGGGSYEQYF. This chain connects TRBV7-9 to TRBJ2-7, with 12 bases lining up with TRBD2. CDR1 and CDR2 from the germline V gene are SEHNR and FQNEAQ (reference sequence). Trimming cost V 1 base and J 0 bases; bases outside gene matches: 4. The CDR3 is 17 amino acids.